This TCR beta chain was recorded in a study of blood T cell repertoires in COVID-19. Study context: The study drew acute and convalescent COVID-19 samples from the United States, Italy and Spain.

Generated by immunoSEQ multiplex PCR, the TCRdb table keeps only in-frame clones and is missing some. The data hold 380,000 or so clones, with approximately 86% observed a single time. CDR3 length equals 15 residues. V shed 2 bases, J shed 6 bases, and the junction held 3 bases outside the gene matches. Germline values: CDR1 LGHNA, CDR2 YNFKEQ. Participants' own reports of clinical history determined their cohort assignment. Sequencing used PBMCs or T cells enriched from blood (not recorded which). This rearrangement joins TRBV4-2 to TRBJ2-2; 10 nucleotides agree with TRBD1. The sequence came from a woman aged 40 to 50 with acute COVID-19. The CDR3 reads CASSQPGQGSGELFF. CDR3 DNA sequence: TGTGCCAGCAGCCAACCGGGACAGGGGTCCGGGGAGCTGTTTTTT.